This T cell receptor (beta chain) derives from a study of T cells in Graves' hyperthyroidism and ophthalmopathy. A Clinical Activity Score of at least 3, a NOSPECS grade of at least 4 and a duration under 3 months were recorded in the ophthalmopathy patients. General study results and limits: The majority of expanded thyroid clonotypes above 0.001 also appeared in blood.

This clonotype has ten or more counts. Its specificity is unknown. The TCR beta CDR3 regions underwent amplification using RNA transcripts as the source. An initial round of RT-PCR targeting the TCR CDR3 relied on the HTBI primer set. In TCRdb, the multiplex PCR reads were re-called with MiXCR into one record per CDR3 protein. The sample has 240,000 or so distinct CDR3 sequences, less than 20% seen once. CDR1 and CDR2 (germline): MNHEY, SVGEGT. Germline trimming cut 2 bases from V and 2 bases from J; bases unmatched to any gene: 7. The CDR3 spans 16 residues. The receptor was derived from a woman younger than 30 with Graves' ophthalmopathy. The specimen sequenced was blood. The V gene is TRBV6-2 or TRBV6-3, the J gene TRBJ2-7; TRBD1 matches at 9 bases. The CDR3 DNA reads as TGTGCCAGCAGTTACCACCCGGGACAGGGTCCCTACGAGCAGTACTTC. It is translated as CASSYHPGQGPYEQYF.